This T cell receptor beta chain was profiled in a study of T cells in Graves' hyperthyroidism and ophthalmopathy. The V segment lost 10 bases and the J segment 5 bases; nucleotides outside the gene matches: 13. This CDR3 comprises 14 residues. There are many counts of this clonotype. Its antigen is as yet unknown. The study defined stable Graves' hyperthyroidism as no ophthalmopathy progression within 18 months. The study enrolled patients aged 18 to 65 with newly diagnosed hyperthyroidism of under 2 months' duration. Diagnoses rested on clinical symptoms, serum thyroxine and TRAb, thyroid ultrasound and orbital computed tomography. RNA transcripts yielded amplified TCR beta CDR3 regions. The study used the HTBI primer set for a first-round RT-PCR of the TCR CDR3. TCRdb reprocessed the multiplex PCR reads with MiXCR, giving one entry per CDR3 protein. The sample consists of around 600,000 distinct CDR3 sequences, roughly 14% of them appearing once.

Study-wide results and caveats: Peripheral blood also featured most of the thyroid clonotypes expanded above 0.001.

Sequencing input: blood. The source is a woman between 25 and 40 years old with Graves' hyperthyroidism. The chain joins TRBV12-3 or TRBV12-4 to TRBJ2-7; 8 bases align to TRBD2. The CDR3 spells CATSPGGGLHEQYF. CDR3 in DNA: TGTGCCACTTCCCCGGGCGGGGGGCTCCACGAGCAGTACTTC.